One sample yielded the 14 T cell receptor beta chains listed below, sequenced in a study of blood T cell repertoires in COVID-19. The repertoire was sequenced with immunoSEQ multiplex PCR; TCRdb's copy has only in-frame clones and lacks some. The sample carries 180,000 or so clones, around 83% recorded once. Sequencing was performed on PBMCs or T cells enriched from blood (not recorded which). These receptor sequences come from a man aged 40-49 years who had recovered from COVID-19.

On this clone itself: An end of the junction differs from the germline gene, which may be a read error. As DNA, the CDR3 is TGTGCTTGGACCCCCCTTTATGGCTACACCTTC. Amino acid sequence: CAWTPLYGYTF. The chain links TRBV30 to TRBJ1-2; D unclear. Germline values: CDR1 GTSNPN, CDR2 SVGIG (reference sequence). The CDR3 has 11 residues.

V gene TRBV10-1 combines with J gene TRBJ2-3, with 9 positions matching TRBD2. Trimming removed 0 bases from V and 1 base from J; junction bases left unmatched: 8. Per the germline V gene, CDR1 is WNHNN and CDR2 is SYGVQD (reference sequence). This CDR3 is built from 18 residues. Here the CDR3 DNA reads TGCGCCAGCAGTGAGTCGGTTTTAGCGGGGGCACGCACAGATACGCAGTATTTT. It codes for CASSESVLAGARTDTQYF.

The gene calls are TRBV2 and TRBJ2-7; 7 nucleotides match TRBD1. The germline gives CDR1 SNHLY, CDR2 FYNNEI. This CDR3 is built from 14 residues. The V gene end was trimmed by 5 bases and the J gene end by 0 bases; junction bases not matched to a gene: 4. The CDR3 bases are TGTGCCAGCAGTTCGGGACAGCTCTCCTACGAGCAGTACTTC. The encoded protein is CASSSGQLSYEQYF.

The chain employs TRBV6-5 and TRBJ1-2, with TRBD1 as a possible D gene (6 bases). Germline V gene sequence: CDR1 MNHEY, CDR2 SVGAGI. Trimming took 4 bases from V and 3 from J, leaving 6 bases between them. The CDR3 loop spans 12 amino acids. The CDR3 reads CASSSGDYGYTF. The CDR3 nucleotides are TGTGCCAGCAGTTCAGGGGACTATGGCTACACCTTC.

CDR3 protein: CASRFDRAPNQPQHF. The CDR3 region has the DNA TGTGCCAGCAGGTTCGACAGGGCCCCTAATCAGCCCCAGCATTTT. The V and J genes are TRBV5-5 and TRBJ1-5; the match to TRBD1 covers 7 bases. The V gene's germline CDR1 is SGHKS and CDR2 YYEKEE (reference sequence). Trimming took 5 bases from V and 4 from J; bases not matched to a gene: 9. The CDR3 is 15 residues long.

The chain employs TRBV15 and TRBJ1-5; D is ambiguous. This CDR3 contains 19 residues. Germline V gene lookup returns CDR1 LNHNV and CDR2 YYDKDF (reference sequence). The ends were cut back, 0 bases at V and 0 bases at J, with 18 bases in the middle. The CDR3 sequence: CATSRDDEGPTNSNQPQHF. CDR3 coding DNA: TGTGCCACCAGCAGAGATGATGAGGGTCCTACGAATAGCAATCAGCCCCAGCATTTT. The variable domain in full, completed from reference TRBV15 and TRBJ1-5, reads DAMVIQNPRYQVTQFGKPVTLSCSQTLNHNVMYWYQQKSSQAPKLLFHYYDKDFNNEADTPDNFQSRRPNTSFCFLDIRSPGLGDTAMYLCATSRDDEGPTNSNQPQHFGDGTRLSIL.

The chain carries TRBV28 and TRBJ2-1, with D possibly TRBD2 on 6 matching bases. The CDR3 totals 14 residues. Trimming stripped 3 bases from V and 4 bases from J, with 10 bases between. Germline values: CDR1 MDHEN, CDR2 SYDVKM. The CDR3 is CASSLGTPYNEQFF. The DNA for the CDR3 is TGTGCCAGCAGTTTGGGGACTCCTTACAATGAGCAGTTCTTC.

This chain joins TRBV7-9 and TRBJ2-7; 12 bases agree with TRBD2. Germline CDR1 reads SEHNR; CDR2 reads FQNEAQ (reference sequence). V was pared by 11 bases and J by 4 bases, with 12 bases of the junction left unmatched. This CDR3 is 15 amino acids long. CDR3 sequence: CAALGDTSGRYEQYF. The CDR3 nucleotides read TGTGCCGCCCTCGGGGACACTAGCGGGAGGTACGAGCAGTACTTC.

The rearrangement joins TRBV9 to TRBJ1-6; no clear D. The CDR3 runs 15 residues. Germline V CDR1 and CDR2: SGDLS, YYNGEE. Trimming pared 4 bases from V and 9 bases from J, leaving 17 bases between. The chain's CDR3 is CASSPDGGFTSPLHF. The DNA for the CDR3 is TGTGCCAGCAGCCCCGACGGCGGGTTTACTTCACCCCTCCACTTT.

The rearrangement uses TRBV6-5 and TRBJ1-5; 8 bases align to TRBD1. The CDR3 contains 15 residues. The junction had 5 bases not matched to a gene; V was cut back by 5 bases and J by 2 bases. The germline V gene has CDR1 MNHEY and CDR2 SVGAGI. The CDR3 DNA reads as TGTGCCAGCAGTATCGAGACAGGGGGCAATCAGCCCCAGCATTTT. Its protein product is CASSIETGGNQPQHF.

This chain uses TRBV15 with TRBJ2-7; tentative D call: TRBD2 (6 bases). The CDR3 is 16 residues long. From germline, CDR1 is LNHNV and CDR2 YYDKDF (reference sequence). Trimming removed 3 bases from V and 2 bases from J, with 17 bases in between. Written as DNA, the CDR3 is TGTGCCACCAGCAGGGACGGAGGGGCAGGAGCCTACGAGCAGTACTTC. It encodes CATSRDGGAGAYEQYF.

The chain links TRBV30 to TRBJ2-7, with a possible D match to TRBD2 (5 bases). The length of the CDR3 is 13 residues. Germline CDR1 GTSNPN, CDR2 SVGIG (reference sequence). Trimming cost V 3 bases and J 6 bases, with 15 bases left between them. CDR3 sequence: CAWSVWGDGEQYF. Here the CDR3 DNA reads TGTGCCTGGAGCGTCTGGGGAGATGGCGAGCAGTACTTC.

The chain carries TRBV5-1 and TRBJ2-5; 7 bases align to TRBD2. This CDR3 region has 16 residues. With V trimmed by 0 bases and J by 2 bases, 7 bases remained unmatched. CDR1 is SGHRS, CDR2 YFSETQ, per germline. The chain's CDR3 is CASSLVRTRPQETQYF. The CDR3 nucleotides are TGCGCCAGCAGCTTGGTGCGGACTAGGCCTCAAGAGACCCAGTACTTC.

The chain is built from TRBV9 and TRBJ2-1; weak D call: TRBD2 (6 bases). CDR3 length: 15 residues. The germline V and J ends were trimmed by 0 bases and 0 bases, with 7 bases remaining between them. The germline gives CDR1 SGDLS, CDR2 YYNGEE. CDR3 bases: TGTGCCAGCAGCGTAGGGGGAGGCTCCTACAATGAGCAGTTCTTC. It encodes CASSVGGGSYNEQFF.